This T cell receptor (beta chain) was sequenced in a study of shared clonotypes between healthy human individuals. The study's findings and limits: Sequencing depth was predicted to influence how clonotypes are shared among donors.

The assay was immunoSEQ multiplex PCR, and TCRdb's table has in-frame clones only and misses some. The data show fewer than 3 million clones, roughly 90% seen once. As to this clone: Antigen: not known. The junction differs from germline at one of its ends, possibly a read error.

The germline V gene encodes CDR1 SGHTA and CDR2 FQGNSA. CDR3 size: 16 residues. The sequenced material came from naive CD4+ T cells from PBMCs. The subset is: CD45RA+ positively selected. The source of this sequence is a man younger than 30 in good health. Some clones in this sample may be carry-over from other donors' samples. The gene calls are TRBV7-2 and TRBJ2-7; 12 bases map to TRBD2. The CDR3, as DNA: TGTGCCAGCAGCCCCCCTAGCGGGAGGGCCTCCCACGAGCAGTACTTC. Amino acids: CASSPPSGRASHEQYF.